Shown below are 26 T cell receptor beta chains from a single sample sequenced in a study of blood T cell repertoires in COVID-19. The data were produced by immunoSEQ multiplex PCR, yet TCRdb's version contains in-frame clones alone and is incomplete. Counted here are fewer than 200,000 clones, around 87% occurring once; the ten biggest clones make up 2% to 3%. Source material: peripheral blood. The receptors stem from a man in his forties with active or convalescent COVID-19.

The chain has TRBV7-3 and TRBJ2-2, with D maybe TRBD1 (6 bases). Germline V gene data show CDR1 as SGHTA and CDR2 as FQGTGA. This CDR3 region has 15 residues. V was trimmed by 0 bases and J by 5 bases, leaving 10 bases between them. The CDR3 reads CASSLTSRGTGELFF. CDR3 in DNA: TGTGCCAGCAGCTTAACGTCCAGGGGAACCGGGGAGCTGTTTTTT. The full variable domain, with the rest looked up from reference TRBV7-3 and TRBJ2-2, is GAGVSQTPSNKVTEKGKYVELRCDPISGHTALYWYRQSLGQGPEFLIYFQGTGAADDSGLPNDRFFAVRPEGSVSTLKIQRTERGDSAVYLCASSLTSRGTGELFFGEGSRLTVL.

The chain links TRBV2 to TRBJ2-1, with TRBD1 as a possible D gene (7 bases). The CDR3 totals 16 residues. V was shortened by 0 bases and J by 3 bases, with 12 bases between the two germline ends. Germline V lookup: CDR1 SNHLY, CDR2 FYNNEI. This CDR3 reads CASSEAVRGVYNEQFF. CDR3 sequence (DNA): TGTGCCAGCAGTGAAGCGGTCAGGGGGGTCTACAATGAGCAGTTCTTC.

This CDR3 reads CASSLRGISYNEQFF. The CDR3 DNA is TGTGCCAGCAGCCTCCGGGGGATCTCCTACAATGAGCAGTTCTTC. The chain couples TRBV7-2 to TRBJ2-1, with D maybe TRBD2 (6 bases). This CDR3 region has 15 residues. Deletions cut 5 bases from V and 0 bases from J, with 11 bases between. The V gene's germline CDR1 is SGHTA and CDR2 FQGNSA. Looking up the rest from reference TRBV7-2 and TRBJ2-1 gives the full variable domain: GAGVSQSPSNKVTEKGKDVELRCDPISGHTALYWYRQSLGQGLEFLIYFQGNSAPDKSGLPSDRFSAERTGGSVSTLTIQRTQQEDSAVYLCASSLRGISYNEQFFGPGTRLTVL.

This chain's CDR3 is CASSPRTGSGDTIYF. The CDR3, as DNA: TGCGCCAGCAGCCCCCGGACTGGATCTGGGGACACCATATATTTT. This chain links TRBV5-1 with TRBJ1-3; no clear D. The CDR3 covers 15 residues. The germline gives CDR1 SGHRS, CDR2 YFSETQ. The V and J ends lost 4 bases and 8 bases respectively, with 19 bases between them. The variable domain in full, completed from reference TRBV5-1 and TRBJ1-3, reads KAGVTQTPRYLIKTRGQQVTLSCSPISGHRSVSWYQQTPGQGLQFLFEYFSETQRNKGNFPGRFSGRQFSNSRSEMNVSTLELGDSALYLCASSPRTGSGDTIYFGEGSWLTVV.

The chain is built from TRBV4-3 and TRBJ2-7, with a weak D call TRBD2 (6 bases). The CDR3 length is 15 residues. Germline CDR1 is LGHNA and CDR2 is YSLEER. Trimming took off 1 base at V and 5 bases at J, with 15 bases between the two ends. The CDR3 spells CASSQAGVEGHEQYF. CDR3 sequence (DNA): TGCGCCAGCAGCCAAGCGGGGGTTGAGGGCCACGAGCAGTACTTC.

J is TRBJ1-1 and V is TRBV27; D unclear. Germline V gene data show CDR1 as MNHEY and CDR2 as SMNVEV (reference sequence). The germline V and J ends were trimmed by 6 bases and 0 bases, with 8 bases remaining between them. The CDR3 is 13 residues long. The CDR3 sequence is CASSNRLNTEAFF. The CDR3 DNA follows: TGTGCCAGCAGCAACAGATTGAACACTGAAGCTTTCTTT.

This chain links TRBV30 with TRBJ1-5; 8 bases fit TRBD1. V was clipped by 3 bases and J by 5 bases; unmatched bases: 9. The germline gives CDR1 GTSNPN, CDR2 SVGIG (reference sequence). This CDR3 has 15 residues. CDR3 loop: CAWRPTGGRDQPQHF. The CDR3 DNA sequence: TGTGCCTGGAGGCCCACAGGGGGAAGAGATCAGCCCCAGCATTTT.

This clone was recorded once. The genes are TRBV7-9 and TRBJ2-1; D possibly corresponds to TRBD1 (6 bases). The CDR3 has 15 residues. Germline loops: CDR1 SEHNR, CDR2 FQNEAQ (reference sequence). V lost 5 bases, J lost 4 bases, and 15 bases lay in between. CDR3 DNA sequence: TGTGCCAGCAGCCCCCGGACAGAAAATTACAATGAGCAGTTCTTC. The encoded protein is CASSPRTENYNEQFF. Looking up the rest from reference TRBV7-9 and TRBJ2-1 gives the full variable domain: DTGVSQNPRHKITKRGQNVTFRCDPISEHNRLYWYRQTLGQGPEFLTYFQNEAQLEKSRLLSDRFSAERPKGSFSTLEIQRTEQGDSAMYLCASSPRTENYNEQFFGPGTRLTVL.

The V call is TRBV28, the J call TRBJ1-2; 7 positions match TRBD1. J lost 14 bases, V lost 6 bases, and 9 bases had no gene match. The CDR3 runs to 11 residues. The germline V gene has CDR1 MDHEN and CDR2 SYDVKM. The CDR3 DNA reads as TGTGCCAGCAGATCGGCAGGGGGTAGGACCTTC. Residues: CASRSAGGRTF.

This clone was seen a handful of times. CDR3 bases: TGCAGCGTTGGGGAGTCCTCGAACACCGGGGAGCTGTTTTTT. This encodes CSVGESSNTGELFF. This sequence joins TRBV29-1 and TRBJ2-2; tentative D call: TRBD2 (5 bases). V lost 4 bases and J lost 0, with 9 bases in between. The CDR3 spans 14 residues. The V gene's germline CDR1 is SQVTM and CDR2 ANQGSEA.

J is TRBJ1-1 and V is TRBV6-2 or TRBV6-3, with 12 positions matching TRBD1. CDR1 and CDR2 from the germline V gene are MNHEY and SVGEGT. The CDR3 sequence is 16 residues long. V gave up 4 bases and J gave up 3 bases; unmatched junction bases: 6. This CDR3 reads CASSSPRDRGHTEAFF. The DNA of the CDR3 is TGTGCCAGCAGTTCCCCCCGGGACAGGGGGCACACTGAAGCTTTCTTT.

The genes are TRBV10-1 and TRBJ2-3; 13 positions match TRBD2. Trimming at V came to 6 bases and at J to 2 bases, leaving 5 bases not matched to a gene. CDR1 is WNHNN, CDR2 SYGVQD, per germline (reference sequence). The CDR3 is 16 amino acids. The CDR3 here is CASSRTSGGSTDTQYF. The CDR3 DNA follows: TGCGCCAGCAGCCGGACTAGCGGGGGATCCACAGATACGCAGTATTTT.

The rearrangement links TRBV9 to TRBJ2-3; 7 nucleotides line up with TRBD2. CDR3 length: 17 amino acids. J gave up 3 bases and V 0 bases, and 10 bases lay outside the gene matches. Germline lookup yields CDR1 SGDLS and CDR2 YYNGEE. The CDR3 DNA reads as TGTGCCAGCAGCGTAGTAGGGACGGGGGGAGGAACAGATACGCAGTATTTT. This translates into CASSVVGTGGGTDTQYF.

This clone was found a few times. This sequence joins TRBV27 and TRBJ1-5; D ambiguous. Germline CDR1 is MNHEY and CDR2 is SMNVEV (reference sequence). V lost 0 bases to trimming and J lost 6 bases, with 12 bases between them. The CDR3 loop spans 15 amino acids. The CDR3 region is CASSLSGFGSQPQHF. CDR3 nucleotides: TGTGCCAGCAGTTTATCAGGGTTCGGGAGTCAGCCCCAGCATTTT.

The gene calls are TRBV5-1 and TRBJ1-3; D uncertain. The CDR3 consists of 14 residues. With 4 bases removed from V and 0 bases from J, the gap between germline ends came to 8 bases. From germline, CDR1 is SGHRS and CDR2 YFSETQ. Here the CDR3 DNA reads TGCGCCAGCAGCGCAGACATCTCTGGAAACACCATATATTTT. Translating it yields CASSADISGNTIYF.

The V call is TRBV5-5, the J call TRBJ1-6; D is unclear. Germline CDR1 SGHKS, CDR2 YYEKEE (reference sequence). V lost 0 bases, J lost 6 bases, and 10 bases lay in between. The CDR3 extends over 15 amino acids. The CDR3 DNA reads TGTGCCAGCAGCTTGGAATTAGCTGGTAATTCACCCCTCCACTTT. It is translated as CASSLELAGNSPLHF.

The chain recombines TRBV5-4 with TRBJ1-3, with 7 positions matching TRBD1. CDR3 size: 18 residues. Losses at the gene ends were 4 bases for V and 0 bases for J; bases not matched to a gene: 13. Per germline, CDR1 SGHNT and CDR2 YYREEE (reference sequence). CDR3 sequence reads: CASSLGRQGYPSGNTIYF. The CDR3 bases are TGTGCCAGCAGCCTCGGTAGACAGGGTTATCCCTCTGGAAACACCATATATTTT.

This rearrangement joins TRBV21-1 to TRBJ2-2; the tabulated D call, TRBD1, remains unverified against the DNA. TRBV21-1 is deemed a pseudogene. This CDR3 contains 16 residues. This CDR3 reads CASSKIGRAFTGELFF. Written as DNA, the CDR3 is TGTGCCAGCAGCAAAATTGGCAGGGCGTTTACCGGGGAGCTGTTTTTT.

This chain uses TRBV15 with TRBJ1-2; D uncertain. V was trimmed by 0 bases and J by 3 bases, leaving 8 bases between them. Per germline, CDR1 LNHNV and CDR2 YYDKDF (reference sequence). The CDR3 is made up of 14 amino acids. The CDR3 here is CATSRDRADYGYTF. The CDR3 region has the DNA TGTGCCACCAGCAGAGACCGAGCCGACTATGGCTACACCTTC.

The chain joins TRBV4-1 to TRBJ2-2; D is perhaps TRBD2 (5 bases). The V gene lost 3 bases and the J gene lost 6 bases, with 11 bases spanning the gap. The CDR3 sequence is 14 residues long. Germline V lookup: CDR1 MGHRA, CDR2 YSYEKL. The CDR3 coding sequence is TGCGCCAGCAGCCAGAGGGAAGAGGCCGGGGAGCTGTTTTTT. Its protein product is CASSQREEAGELFF.

This clone was detected a few times. The chain combines TRBV24-1 with TRBJ2-2, with a weak D call TRBD2 (6 bases). Germline V gives CDR1 KGHDR, CDR2 SFDVKD. The CDR3 sequence is 14 residues long. V shed 3 bases and J shed 6 bases, with 10 bases lying between them. The CDR3 DNA follows: TGTGCCACCAGTGATCGGGACTGGGCCGGGGAGCTGTTTTTT. This codes for CATSDRDWAGELFF.

This clone showed up just once. V usage is TRBV10-3 and J usage is TRBJ1-2, with 10 nucleotides matching TRBD1. The CDR3 sequence is 15 residues long. Germline V gene lookup returns CDR1 ENHRY and CDR2 SYGVKD. J lost 4 bases, V lost 1 base, and 3 bases had no gene match. The DNA for the CDR3 is TGTGCCATCAGTGAGTTGGACAGGGGGATCTATGGCTACACCTTC. Translation: CAISELDRGIYGYTF.

The V and J genes are TRBV7-9 and TRBJ2-3, with D possibly matching TRBD2 (6 bases). The ends were cut back, 1 base at V and 3 bases at J, with 14 bases in the middle. This CDR3 is 16 amino acids long. The germline CDR1 and CDR2 sequences are SEHNR and FQNEAQ (reference sequence). The CDR3 region is CASSLGRGLATDTQYF. In DNA, the CDR3 is TGTGCCAGCAGCTTAGGTCGGGGCCTAGCGACAGATACGCAGTATTTT. Filled out from reference TRBV7-9 and TRBJ2-3, the complete variable domain reads DTGVSQNPRHKITKRGQNVTFRCDPISEHNRLYWYRQTLGQGPEFLTYFQNEAQLEKSRLLSDRFSAERPKGSFSTLEIQRTEQGDSAMYLCASSLGRGLATDTQYFGPGTRLTVL.

The chain is built from TRBV7-8 and TRBJ1-4, with 8 bases lining up with TRBD1. Per the germline V gene, CDR1 is SGHVS and CDR2 is FQNEAQ. V shed 0 bases and J 4 bases; nucleotides not matched to a gene: 4. This CDR3 has 16 amino acids. The CDR3 DNA sequence: TGTGCCAGCAGCTTAGCGGGGGACAGGTTTAATGAAAAACTGTTTTTT. It codes for CASSLAGDRFNEKLFF.

As DNA, the CDR3 is TGCAGCGTTGAAATGACAGGGCCCCCCTACGAGCAGTACTTC. Encoded protein: CSVEMTGPPYEQYF. The chain recombines TRBV29-1 with TRBJ2-7, with 7 positions matching TRBD1. V dropped 2 bases and J dropped 2; count of bases not matched to a gene: 6. The CDR3 spans 14 residues. Germline V lookup: CDR1 SQVTM, CDR2 ANQGSEA.

The V call is TRBV14, the J call TRBJ1-1, with 9 positions matching TRBD1. V shed 3 bases, J shed 0 bases, and the junction held 8 bases outside the gene matches. CDR1 is SGHDN, CDR2 FVKESK, per germline. This CDR3 spans 17 amino acids. The CDR3 DNA reads as TGTGCCAGCAGCCACTACACAGGGGGCTTAATGAACACTGAAGCTTTCTTT. Encoded protein: CASSHYTGGLMNTEAFF.